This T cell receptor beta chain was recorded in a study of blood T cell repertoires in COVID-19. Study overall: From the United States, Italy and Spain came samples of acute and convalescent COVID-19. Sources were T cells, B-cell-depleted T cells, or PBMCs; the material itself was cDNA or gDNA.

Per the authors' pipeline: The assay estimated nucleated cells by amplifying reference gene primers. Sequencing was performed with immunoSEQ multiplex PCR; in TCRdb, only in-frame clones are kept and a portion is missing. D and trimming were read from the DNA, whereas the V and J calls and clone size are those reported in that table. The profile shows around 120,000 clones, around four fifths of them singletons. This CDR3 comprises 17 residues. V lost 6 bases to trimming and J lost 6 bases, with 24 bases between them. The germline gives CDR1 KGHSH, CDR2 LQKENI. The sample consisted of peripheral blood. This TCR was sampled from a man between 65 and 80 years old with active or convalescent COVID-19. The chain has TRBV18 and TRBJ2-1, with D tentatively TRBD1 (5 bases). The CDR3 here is CASSLDRTAQGANEQFF. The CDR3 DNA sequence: TGTGCCAGCTCTCTCGATAGGACGGCACAAGGGGCCAATGAGCAGTTCTTC.